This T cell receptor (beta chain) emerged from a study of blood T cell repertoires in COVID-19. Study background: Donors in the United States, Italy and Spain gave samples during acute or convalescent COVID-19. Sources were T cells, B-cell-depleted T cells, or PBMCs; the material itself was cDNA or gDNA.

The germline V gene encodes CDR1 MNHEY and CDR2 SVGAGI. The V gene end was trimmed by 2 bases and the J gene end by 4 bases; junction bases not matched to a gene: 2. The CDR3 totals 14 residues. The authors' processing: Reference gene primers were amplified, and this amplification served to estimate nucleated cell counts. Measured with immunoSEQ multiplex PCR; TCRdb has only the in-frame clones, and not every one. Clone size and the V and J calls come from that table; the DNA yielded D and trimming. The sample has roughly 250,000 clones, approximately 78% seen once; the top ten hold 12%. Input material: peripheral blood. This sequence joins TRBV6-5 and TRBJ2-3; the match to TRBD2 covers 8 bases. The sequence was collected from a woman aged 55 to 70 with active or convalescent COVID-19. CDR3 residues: CASSYGLAADTQYF. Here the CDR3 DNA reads TGTGCCAGCAGTTACGGACTAGCTGCAGATACGCAGTATTTT.